Listed below are T cell receptor beta chains from one sample, sequenced in a study of immune evolution from preneoplasia to lung adenocarcinoma. Some clones are missing from TCRdb's copy, which holds only in-frame ones; the method was immunoSEQ multiplex PCR. The sample holds about 4,100 clones, approximately 80% seen once. The sample was FFPE adjacent normal lung tissue. The receptor set was obtained from a donor at least 70 years old with lung adenocarcinoma. Both conserved end residues are part of each CDR3. A D gene is named only where the DNA matches it firmly. Part of the rows lack a size; the others show once, few, many or a class for expanded clones.

. | TRBJ1-4 | TRBV30 | TRBD1 | CAWSVRGLVEKLFF | TGTGCCTGGAGTGTAAGGGGGCTGGTTGAAAAACTGTTTTTT
. | TRBJ2-1 | TRBV11-2 | TRBD2 | CASSIGPSGPYNEQFF | TGTGCCAGCAGCATTGGGCCTAGCGGTCCCTACAATGAGCAGTTCTTC
. | TRBJ2-7 | TRBV2 | TRBD2 | CASSEGGAYEQYF | TGTGCCAGCAGTGAGGGGGGGGCCTACGAGCAGTACTTC
. | TRBJ2-2 | TRBV29-1 | . | CSALVQPNTGELFF | TGCAGCGCCCTGGTACAGCCGAACACCGGGGAGCTGTTTTTT
. | TRBJ2-1 | TRBV20-1 | . | CSARDSREQFF | TGCAGTGCTAGAGATAGTCGGGAGCAGTTCTTC
once | TRBJ1-1 | TRBV20-1 | . | CSASTGTLTFF | TGCAGTGCCAGTACAGGGACCCTAACTTTCTTT
. | TRBJ2-2 | TRBV15 | TRBD1 | CATSRESGTANTGELFF | TGTGCCACCAGCAGAGAGTCGGGGACAGCGAACACCGGGGAGCTGTTTTTT
. | TRBJ2-2 | TRBV27 | . | CASWKSTGELFF | TGTGCCAGCTGGAAGAGCACCGGGGAGCTGTTTTTT
. | TRBJ1-2 | TRBV30 | TRBD1 | CAWTRDSAWGFYRYTF | TGTGCCTGGACCCGGGACAGCGCGTGGGGTTTTTATCGCTACACCTTC
few | TRBJ1-2 | TRBV6-5 | . | CASSRQTLSGYTF | TGTGCCAGTAGTAGACAGACCCTTAGTGGCTACACCTTC
few | TRBJ2-1 | TRBV5-1 | . | CASSLVPGSYNEQFF | TGCGCCAGCAGCTTGGTTCCAGGCTCCTACAATGAGCAGTTCTTC
few | TRBJ1-6 | TRBV10-3 | TRBD1 | CASAPDRATGSLHF | TGTGCCAGCGCTCCGGACAGGGCGACTGGATCCCTCCACTTT
. | TRBJ1-1 | TRBV7-9 | . | CASSLLVNTEAFF | TGTGCCAGCAGCTTACTAGTGAACACTGAAGCTTTCTTT
. | TRBJ2-1 | TRBV6-4 | TRBD1 | CASSPQGEDNEQFF | TGTGCCAGCAGTCCACAGGGGGAAGACAATGAGCAGTTCTTC
. | TRBJ1-1 | TRBV7-9 | . | CASSWGRAGAEAFF | TGTGCCAGCAGTTGGGGGAGGGCCGGGGCTGAAGCTTTCTTT
. | TRBJ2-3 | TRBV5-1 | . | CASSEGAVDTQYF | TGCGCCAGCAGCGAGGGCGCGGTCGATACGCAGTATTTT
. | TRBJ2-7 | TRBV11-1 | TRBD1 | CASSFDRVSYEQYF | TGTGCCAGCAGCTTTGACAGGGTCTCCTACGAGCAGTACTTC
. | TRBJ2-2 | TRBV11-2 | TRBD1 | CASSLTGGDTGELFF | TGTGCCAGCAGCTTAACAGGGGGCGACACCGGGGAGCTGTTTTTT
. | TRBJ2-7 | TRBV18 | TRBD1 | CASSRDRGTGGGYEQYF | TGTGCCAGCTCGCGCGACCGAGGGACAGGGGGGGGCTACGAGCAGTACTTC
. | TRBJ2-5 | TRBV7-2 | . | CASSLGQTNQETQYF | TGTGCCAGCAGCTTAGGACAGACCAATCAAGAGACCCAGTACTTC
. | TRBJ2-3 | TRBV9 | . | CASSVATGTSITDTQYF | TGTGCCAGCAGCGTAGCCACCGGGACATCGATCACAGATACGCAGTATTTT
. | TRBJ2-1 | TRBV7-6 | . | CASSLVAQEASEQFF | TGTGCCAGCAGCTTAGTCGCACAGGAGGCTAGTGAGCAGTTCTTC
. | TRBJ2-2 | TRBV5-1 | . | CASNPSPQTGRNPGELFF | TGCGCCAGCAACCCCTCCCCCCAAACAGGGAGGAATCCCGGGGAGCTGTTTTTT
. | TRBJ2-7 | TRBV28 | . | CASSSQGAEQYF | TGTGCCAGCAGTTCTCAGGGTGCCGAGCAGTACTTC
. | TRBJ1-4 | TRBV29-1 | . | CSAGDIEKLFF | TGCAGCGCTGGTGACATTGAAAAACTGTTTTTT
once | TRBJ1-2 | TRBV28 | . | CASRRNYGYTF | TGTGCCAGCAGGCGGAACTATGGCTACACCTTC
. | TRBJ1-2 | TRBV6-6 | . | CASSELVGNNGYTF | TGTGCCAGCAGTGAGTTGGTAGGGAACAATGGCTACACCTTC
. | TRBJ1-1 | TRBV30 | . | CACGSGLLNTEAFF | TGTGCCTGTGGATCGGGACTCCTGAACACTGAAGCTTTCTTT